This T cell receptor beta chain was sequenced in a study of T cells in localized non-small cell lung cancer. Sequenced by immunoSEQ multiplex PCR; TCRdb stores in-frame clones only, minus some. The repertoire holds 35,000 or so clones, with roughly nine tenths as singletons. This clone was picked up a small number of times. Its antigen remains unknown. Whole-study results and caveats: Adjacent lung held a median roughly 50 of the top 100 tumor clones. The highest T cell clonality was in uninvolved adjacent lung, above tumor. Greater T cell density in blood accompanied longer overall survival.

Trimming took off 2 bases at V and 4 bases at J, with 8 bases between the two ends. Germline assignment: CDR1 MDHEN and CDR2 SYDVKM. CDR3 length: 13 residues. The chain is built from TRBV28 and TRBJ1-2, with D uncertain. This receptor was taken from a man aged 35 to 70 with stage I lung adenocarcinoma. The source material was peripheral blood, sampled before any cancer treatment. The CDR3 sequence: CASSLEQFYGYTF. The CDR3 DNA sequence: TGTGCCAGCAGTTTAGAGCAGTTCTATGGCTACACCTTC.